This T cell receptor (beta chain) was observed in a study of T cells in Graves' hyperthyroidism and ophthalmopathy. Findings of the study overall: A model of 13 V-J features distinguished ophthalmopathy from stable hyperthyroidism.

Researchers took RNA transcripts and amplified the TCR beta CDR3 regions from them. The TCR CDR3 was amplified in a first-round RT-PCR using the HTBI primer set. Each CDR3 protein is one row after TCRdb ran MiXCR on the multiplex PCR reads. The sample has hundreds of thousands of distinct CDR3 sequences, about 16% seen once; the top ten hold 3.8%. Note on this clonotype: As yet, its antigen is unknown.

CDR1 is MGHRA, CDR2 YSYEKL, per germline. The ends were cut back, 7 bases at V and 1 base at J, with 10 bases in the middle. The CDR3 runs 14 residues. The receptor's source is a woman aged 25 to 39 with Graves' hyperthyroidism. The chain uses TRBV4-1 and TRBJ2-2, with a possible D match to TRBD1 (5 bases). The specimen was blood. The CDR3 sequence: CASKTDMNTGELFF. CDR3 DNA: TGCGCCAGCAAAACGGACATGAACACCGGGGAGCTGTTTTTT.